The rows below give T cell receptor beta chains drawn from one sample of a study of T cell changes during pregnancy in multiple sclerosis. The repertoire was sequenced with immunoSEQ multiplex PCR; TCRdb's copy has only in-frame clones and lacks some. There are over 60,000 clones in the sample; 91% occur only once, and 0.7% lies in the top ten. Sequencing was performed on peripheral blood, taken in the third trimester of pregnancy. These receptors came from a female donor in good health, enrolled as a control in a pregnancy study. Each CDR3 is given without its conserved first and last residue. Each record gives: CDR3 protein, J gene, V gene, D gene. A D gene is named only where the DNA matches it firmly.

ASSPLVQNNEQF	TRBJ2-1	TRBV18	NA
ASSLGGGANNEQF	TRBJ2-1	TRBV7-6	NA
ASSKSHQPQH	TRBJ1-5	TRBV28	NA
ASSQRTYERPYEQY	TRBJ2-7	TRBV4-1	NA
ASSLGSGSMREQY	TRBJ2-7	TRBV7-9	NA
ASSYSGQTYGYT	TRBJ1-2	TRBV6-6	NA
AWSGVVWEQY	TRBJ2-7	TRBV30	NA
ASSPGGSGAYNEQF	TRBJ2-1	TRBV18	NA
ASSVGGGSSQETQY	TRBJ2-5	TRBV9	NA
ASSTQRDQETQY	TRBJ2-5	TRBV18	NA
ASMQMGDRGEKLF	TRBJ1-4	TRBV27	TRBD1
ASSVATSGRANTGELF	TRBJ2-2	TRBV9	TRBD2
ASSEGDYFYEQY	TRBJ2-7	TRBV2	TRBD2
ASSLGPGTGALANEKLF	TRBJ1-4	TRBV5-1	TRBD1
ASSRDRIAPVAKNIQY	TRBJ2-4	TRBV5-8	TRBD1
ASLTGPNYGYT	TRBJ1-2	TRBV6-6	NA
AWRPPGTGNTEAF	TRBJ1-1	TRBV30	TRBD1
ASRQTGLQSEAF	TRBJ1-1	TRBV6-6	NA
ASSPGDSNQPQH	TRBJ1-5	TRBV18	NA
AISESFGQGGEKLF	TRBJ1-4	TRBV10-3	TRBD1
ASSIGHLSSYEQY	TRBJ2-7	TRBV19	NA
ASTPADTQY	TRBJ2-3	TRBV13	NA
ASSESIDSNTDTQY	TRBJ2-3	TRBV10-1	NA
SVEVGGTNYGYT	TRBJ1-2	TRBV29-1	NA
ASRSTGIGNTIY	TRBJ1-3	TRBV2	NA
ASRDRGRGDDGYT	TRBJ1-2	TRBV19	TRBD1
ASSGQGHNYGYT	TRBJ1-2	TRBV2	TRBD1
ASSLGTGYTEAF	TRBJ1-1	TRBV7-2	TRBD1
ASSAQWGGVVGYT	TRBJ1-2	TRBV7-2	NA
ATHSDPLAGDENTGELF	TRBJ2-2	TRBV9	TRBD2
ASSLRGGGAPPGELF	TRBJ2-2	TRBV7-7	TRBD2
ASSPPGGGGQPQH	TRBJ1-5	TRBV18	NA
ASSRKPGLAGGGETQY	TRBJ2-5	TRBV9	TRBD2
ASSYEGARVEAF	TRBJ1-1	TRBV19	TRBD1
ASRENYGYT	TRBJ1-2	TRBV2	NA
ASSLQLVPYEQY	TRBJ2-7	TRBV7-2	NA